The source of this T cell receptor beta chain is a study of Graves' ophthalmopathy and Graves' hyperthyroidism. The CDR3 is 15 amino acids. Germline assignment: CDR1 LNHDA and CDR2 SQIVND (reference sequence). Trimming took 4 bases from V and 3 from J, leaving 16 bases between them. Certain patients, namely those with other autoimmune diseases, uncontrolled infections, pregnancy or lactation, were excluded. The authors used Ficoll-Paque density gradient centrifugation to separate PBMCs. The input was 7.5 to 10 ml of fresh peripheral blood. Study results and limitations: Its predictions of ophthalmopathy progression gave the model almost 71% sensitivity and about 78% specificity. A classifier, a 13-signature model, separated ophthalmopathy from stable hyperthyroidism with more than 85% sensitivity and around 83% specificity.

Scientists amplified the TCR beta CDR3 regions from RNA transcripts. RT-PCR was first run with HTBI primers, then multiplex PCR in a second round. TCRdb fed the multiplex PCR reads into MiXCR, producing one record per CDR3 protein. The repertoire includes over 500,000 distinct CDR3 sequences, about 20% of them detected once, and approximately 6.5% sits in the top ten. This clonotype was seen at least ten times. What it recognizes is unknown. Sequencing was carried out using peripheral blood. This sequence originates from a woman aged 18-29 years with stable Graves' hyperthyroidism. Some clones in this sample may be carry-over from other donors' samples. The rearrangement joins TRBV19 to TRBJ2-7; D is ambiguous. The CDR3 sequence is CASSTRLGPSYEQYF. Written as DNA, the CDR3 is TGTGCCAGTAGTACCAGGCTCGGGCCGAGCTACGAGCAGTACTTC.